This paragraph covers one TCR beta chain sequence. Its antigen is not identified. The data were taken from a study of T cell repertoires in cytomegalovirus infection. The CDR3 sequence is 15 residues long. Germline V gives CDR1 MGHRA, CDR2 YSYEKL. V lost 4 bases and J 0 bases, leaving 10 bases between the germline ends. TCRdb reprocessed the reads with MiXCR, giving one entry per CDR3 protein. The data hold just over 450,000 distinct CDR3 sequences, with approximately 46% observed a single time. This sequence joins TRBV4-1 and TRBJ1-5; a possible D gene is TRBD1 (5 bases). The clonotype originates from a human donor in good health (CMV status not recorded). Some clones in this sample may be carry-over from other donors' samples. Material: cultured PBMCs, obtained from culture after CMV antigen stimulation. The CDR3 loop reads CASSPDRNSNQPQHF. The CDR3 nucleotides are TGCGCCAGCAGCCCAGACAGAAATAGCAATCAGCCCCAGCATTTT.